This is a list of T cell receptor beta chains from one sample in a study of shared T cell receptors in the human thymus. The table came from immunoSEQ multiplex PCR; TCRdb's copy has only in-frame clones and leaves some out. The sample shows hundreds of thousands of clones, 78% of them seen only once. This same sample was also part of a study on human thymus T cells.

The material sequenced was thymocytes. These TCRs come from a boy under two years old with a congenital heart defect. CDR3s include the opening cysteine and the closing phenylalanine or tryptophan.

TRBJ2-5 | TRBV28 | CASSLCEGREETQYF
TRBJ2-5 | TRBV6-1 | CASGSGDRGAETQYF
TRBJ2-2 | TRBV4-1 | CASSQEADSNTGELFF
TRBJ2-5 | TRBV5-1 | CASTLEAGGPGETQYF
TRBJ2-1 | TRBV2 | CASRAWGAGVYNEQFF
TRBJ2-5 | TRBV19 | CAGTVYHGETQYF
TRBJ2-1 | TRBV30 | CATFYAGGPYNEQFF
TRBJ2-7 | TRBV2 | CASTQGQGAYEQYF
TRBJ2-5 | TRBV4-3 | CASSQRGQPQETQYF
TRBJ2-3 | TRBV18 | CASSPKDRGQNTQYF
TRBJ2-7 | TRBV6-5 | CASGGLAVYEQYF
TRBJ1-1 | TRBV6-1 | CASSEGGQGSTEAFF
TRBJ2-1 | TRBV19 | CASSEDSLREQFF
TRBJ1-3 | TRBV29-1 | CSVEAEGNTIYF
TRBJ2-1 | TRBV7-9 | CASSSVGDTPPCDEQFF
TRBJ2-5 | TRBV7-8 | CASSYFRPPQETQYF
TRBJ2-1 | TRBV18 | CASSPPPSGSKEQFF
TRBJ2-1 | TRBV6-4 | CASSDIREKQFF
TRBJ2-1 | TRBV29-1 | CSVKGGGSGISYNEQFF
TRBJ2-7 | TRBV7-9 | CASSLERDRGDEQYF
TRBJ2-7 | TRBV28 | CASGQGTHYEQYF
TRBJ2-5 | TRBV4-2 | CASSQRDTGLATQETQYF
TRBJ1-1 | TRBV5-5 | CASSFSALEGTEAFF
TRBJ2-2 | TRBV4-1 | CASSRGGLAGRGELFF
TRBJ1-5 | TRBV27 | CASRQQPQHF
TRBJ2-1 | TRBV5-4 | CASNGQGPRTREQFF
TRBJ1-1 | TRBV5-8 | CASSLEWGRWDTEAFF
TRBJ1-4 | TRBV4-3 | CASSQDRRTGIEKLFF
TRBJ2-3 | TRBV5-4 | CASSLNGTSYADTQYF
TRBJ2-7 | TRBV4-3 | CASSQDLGQGVWQYF
TRBJ2-7 | TRBV14 | CASSPSRTSGITIGVYEQYF
TRBJ2-3 | TRBV14 | CASSQDGSTDTQYF
TRBJ2-1 | TRBV6-4 | CASSDGTSGYNEQFF
TRBJ2-7 | TRBV29-1 | CSVPSGTSGSYEQYF
TRBJ1-3 | TRBV10-3 | CAISEGQFSGNTIYF
TRBJ2-3 | TRBV19 | CASRPGGQATGTDTQYF
TRBJ2-1 | TRBV10-3 | CAIRASGPWSFYNEQFF
TRBJ2-3 | TRBV5-1 | CASSLAGTRDTDTQYF
TRBJ2-1 | TRBV6-1 | CASSGDTGLAGGRTEQFF
TRBJ2-2 | TRBV15 | CATSTQTDTGELFF
TRBJ2-1 | TRBV27 | CASSPPPGPYNEQFF
TRBJ2-1 | TRBV19 | CASSRERRRFF
TRBJ2-7 | TRBV11-3 | CASSSRQGLSYEQYF
TRBJ2-7 | TRBV27 | CASSFLGGPGYEQYF
TRBJ2-1 | TRBV4-2 | CASSQDPREGSYNEQFF
TRBJ2-2 | TRBV12-5 | CASGLVNGHQNTGELFF
TRBJ2-1 | TRBV27 | CASSLETSWWIGEQFF
TRBJ2-3 | TRBV7-8 | CASSLRPYSGSTDTQYF
TRBJ1-3 | TRBV28 | CASSPSESSGNTIYF
TRBJ2-1 | TRBV29-1 | CSVGSAGRGEQFF
TRBJ1-2 | TRBV6-5 | CASSYRETNYGYTF
TRBJ1-5 | TRBV6-5 | CASSYSERGNQPQHF